The source of this T cell receptor (beta chain) is a study of CD8+CD57+ T cells in acquired aplastic anemia. Study as a whole: Mean yield of DNA from sorted CD4+ and CD8+ cells was 3.2 ug. Healthy donor CD4+ cell samples had a mean of roughly 9.8 million reads. Study observations and caveats: Fewer than 30 CD8+ CDR3 sequences were shared between patients and controls. With respect to CD8+ Simpson's diversity, patients and controls did not differ significantly.

TCR beta VDJ and CDR3 profiling used genomic DNA as template. TCRdb used MiXCR to reprocess the reads, holding one entry per CDR3 protein. The table has fewer than 250,000 distinct CDR3 sequences, about half seen once. Trimming took off 8 bases at V and 5 bases at J, with 16 bases between the two ends. Germline CDR1 and CDR2: SGHVS and FQNEAQ. CDR3 size: 14 residues. On this clonotype itself: Its antigen remains unidentified.

This sequence originates from a human donor in good health, serving as a control. The specimen sequenced was sorted CD4+, CD8+, or CD8+CD57+ T cells (not recorded which) from PBMCs. V and J are TRBV7-8 and TRBJ2-1; possible D gene TRBD2, 6 bases. The DNA of the CDR3 is TGTGCCAGCCTTGGAGGGAAGGGGCACAATGAGCAGTTCTTC. It encodes CASLGGKGHNEQFF.